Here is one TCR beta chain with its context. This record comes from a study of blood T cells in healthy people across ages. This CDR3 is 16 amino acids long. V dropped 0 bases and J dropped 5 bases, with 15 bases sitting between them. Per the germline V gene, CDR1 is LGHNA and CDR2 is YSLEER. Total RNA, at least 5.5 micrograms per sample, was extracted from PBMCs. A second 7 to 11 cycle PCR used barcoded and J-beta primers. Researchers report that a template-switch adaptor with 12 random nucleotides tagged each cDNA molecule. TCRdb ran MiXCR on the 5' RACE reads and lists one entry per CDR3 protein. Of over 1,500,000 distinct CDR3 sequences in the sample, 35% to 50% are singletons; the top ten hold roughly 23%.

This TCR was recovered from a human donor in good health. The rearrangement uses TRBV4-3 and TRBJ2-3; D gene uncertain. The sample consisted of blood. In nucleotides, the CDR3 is TGCGCCAGCAGCCAAGATTCGGTTCATACGGGAGATACGCAGTATTTT. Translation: CASSQDSVHTGDTQYF.